What follows describes a single T cell receptor (beta chain). V lost 5 bases and J lost 0; bases outside the gene matches: 3. CDR1 MNHEY and CDR2 SMNVEV come from the germline V gene (reference sequence). The CDR3 runs to 15 residues. This table comes from immunoSEQ multiplex PCR, and its TCRdb copy is limited to in-frame clones, with some not included. The sample lists over 150,000 clones; 87% were seen once. Cohort allocation depended upon clinical history that participants reported. This sample stems from a study of blood T cell repertoires in COVID-19. Study in general: The analysed material was cDNA or gDNA that came from T cells, B-cell-depleted T cells, or PBMCs.

Material for sequencing was PBMCs or T cells enriched from blood (not recorded which). The chain combines TRBV27 with TRBJ1-5, with TRBD1 matching over 8 bases. The TCR originated in a woman between 25 and 40 years old who had recovered from COVID-19. The chain's CDR3 is CASSPRGLSNQPQHF. CDR3 bases: TGTGCCAGCAGTCCCAGGGGGCTTAGCAATCAGCCCCAGCATTTT.